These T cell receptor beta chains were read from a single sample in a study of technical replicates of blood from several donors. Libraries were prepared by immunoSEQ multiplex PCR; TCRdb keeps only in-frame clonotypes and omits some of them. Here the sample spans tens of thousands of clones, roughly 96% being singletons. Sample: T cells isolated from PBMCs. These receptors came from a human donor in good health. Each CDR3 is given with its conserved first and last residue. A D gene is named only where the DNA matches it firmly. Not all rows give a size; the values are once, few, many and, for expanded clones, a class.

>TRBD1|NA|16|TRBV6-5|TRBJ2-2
TGTGCCAGCAGTTACTCGATAAACAGGGGCACCGGGGAGCTGTTTTTT
CASSYSINRGTGELFF
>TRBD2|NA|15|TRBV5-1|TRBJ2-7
TGCGCCAGCAGCTTGTCCCCTGGCGGGAGCTACGAGCAGTACTTC
CASSLSPGGSYEQYF
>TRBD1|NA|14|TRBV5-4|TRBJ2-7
TGTGCCAGCAGCGCAACGGGACAGCACTACGAGCAGTACTTC
CASSATGQHYEQYF
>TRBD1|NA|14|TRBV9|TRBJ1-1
TGTGCCAGCAGCAAAAAGGACAGGGGGGCTGAAGCTTTCTTT
CASSKKDRGAEAFF
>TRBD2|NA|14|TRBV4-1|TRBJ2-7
TGCGCCAGCAGCCCATCGGGAGGCGGGTCCGAGCAGTACTTC
CASSPSGGGSEQYF
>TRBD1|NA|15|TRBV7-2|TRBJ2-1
TGTGCCAGCAGCACCACCGGGACAGGGGGGGGTGAGCAGTTCTTC
CASSTTGTGGGEQFF
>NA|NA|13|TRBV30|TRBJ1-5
TGTGCCTGGAGTGTACTTGAAAATCAGCCCCAGCATTTT
CAWSVLENQPQHF
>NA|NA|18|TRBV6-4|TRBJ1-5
TGTGCCAGCAGTGCGCAAAATCAGGGAACAGGGCGGCGTCAGCCCCAGCATTTT
CASSAQNQGTGRRQPQHF
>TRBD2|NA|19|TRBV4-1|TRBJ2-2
TGCGCCAGCAGCCAAGACTCCCCCCCTCCGGGAGGAGGGGCCGGGGAGCTGTTTTTT
CASSQDSPPPGGGAGELFF
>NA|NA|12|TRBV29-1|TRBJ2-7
TGCAGCGTTGAAGACAGCTCCTACGAGCAGTACTTC
CSVEDSSYEQYF
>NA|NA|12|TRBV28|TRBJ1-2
TGTGCCAGCAGGTCCACAGTCTATGGCTACACCTTC
CASRSTVYGYTF
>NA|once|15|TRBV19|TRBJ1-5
TGTGCCAGTAGTATATCACCCTATAGCAATCAGCCCCAGCATTTT
CASSISPYSNQPQHF
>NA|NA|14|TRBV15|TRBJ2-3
TGTGCCACCAGCAGAGACCTCGGGGGAGATACGCAGTATTTT
CATSRDLGGDTQYF
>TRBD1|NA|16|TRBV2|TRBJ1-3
TGTGCCAGCAGTGGTTTGGGACAGGACTCTGGAAACACCATATATTTT
CASSGLGQDSGNTIYF
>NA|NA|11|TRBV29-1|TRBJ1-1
TGCAGCGTTAAAGACGTGACTGAAGCTTTCTTT
CSVKDVTEAFF
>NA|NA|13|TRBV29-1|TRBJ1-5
TGCAGCGTGGGCCGGGGGGCAGGACAGCCCCAGCATTTT
CSVGRGAGQPQHF
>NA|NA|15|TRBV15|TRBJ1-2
TGTGCCACCAGCAGAGATCGGACTTCTAACTATGGCTACACCTTC
CATSRDRTSNYGYTF
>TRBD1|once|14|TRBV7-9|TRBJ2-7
TGTGCCAGCAGCTCTGGACAGGGGGGAAACGAGCAGTACTTC
CASSSGQGGNEQYF
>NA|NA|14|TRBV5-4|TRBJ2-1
TGTGCCAGCAGCTCTAGGTATCTGGGCAATGAGCAGTTCTTC
CASSSRYLGNEQFF
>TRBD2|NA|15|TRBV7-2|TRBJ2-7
TGTGCCAGCAGCCCCTCGCCGGGACTAGCCTACGAGCAGTACTTC
CASSPSPGLAYEQYF
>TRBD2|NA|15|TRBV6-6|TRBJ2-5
TGTGCCAGCAGTTACTCGACTAGCGGGGAAGAGACCCAGTACTTC
CASSYSTSGEETQYF
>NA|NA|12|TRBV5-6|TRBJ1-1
TGTGCCAGCAGCTTGTTTCTCACTGAAGCTTTCTTT
CASSLFLTEAFF
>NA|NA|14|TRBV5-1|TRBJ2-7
TGCGCCAGCAGCCCGGTGGGGGCGGCCTACGAGCAGTACTTC
CASSPVGAAYEQYF
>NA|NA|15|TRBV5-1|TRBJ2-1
TGCGCCAGCAGCTCAGGGGCTCGATCCTACAATGAGCAGTTCTTC
CASSSGARSYNEQFF
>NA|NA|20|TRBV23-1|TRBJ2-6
TGCGCCAGCAGTCAAGGACCTGACAGACGGCCCACCTCTGGGGCCAACGTCCTGACTTTC
CASSQGPDRRPTSGANVLTF
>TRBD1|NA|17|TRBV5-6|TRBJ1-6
TGTGCCAGCAGCTTAGGAACAGGGGGCTCCTATAATTCACCCCTCCACTTT
CASSLGTGGSYNSPLHF
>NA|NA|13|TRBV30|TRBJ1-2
TGTGCCTGGAGTGTACTTAGCCCCTATGGCTACACCTTC
CAWSVLSPYGYTF
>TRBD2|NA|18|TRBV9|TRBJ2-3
TGTGCCAGCAGCGAGGAGGGCGGGAGCGGGGTAGGGACAGATACGCAGTATTTT
CASSEEGGSGVGTDTQYF
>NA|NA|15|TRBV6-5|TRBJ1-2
TGTGCCAGCAGTTACAGAGAGAAATCTAACTATGGCTACACCTTC
CASSYREKSNYGYTF
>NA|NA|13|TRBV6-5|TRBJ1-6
TGTGCCAGCGTCGGGGGGTATCATTCACCCCTCCACTTT
CASVGGYHSPLHF
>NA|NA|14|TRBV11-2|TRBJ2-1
TGTGCCAGCAGCTTAGCCGGAACACTACCTGAGCAGTTCTTC
CASSLAGTLPEQFF